This T cell receptor beta chain is drawn from a study of T cell repertoires in cytomegalovirus infection. The wider study: Peptides in the study included HLA-C-restricted and HLA-B-restricted CMV epitopes.

The J segment lost 7 bases and the V segment lost 7 bases, leaving 2 bases of the junction unmatched. The CDR3 consists of 12 residues. General study points: The cumulative frequency of public TCR beta families identified carriers of CMV plus the relevant HLA.

TCRdb independently ran MiXCR on the reads; one entry per CDR3 protein. The sample includes some 700,000 distinct CDR3 sequences, around 35% of them seen just once. As concerns this clonotype: Antigen: not known.

Source: cultured PBMCs, taken from culture after CMV antigen stimulation. The rearrangement uses TRBV12-3 or TRBV12-4 and TRBJ2-1; 9 bases are shared with TRBD2. The clonotype comes from a human donor in good health (CMV status not recorded). Some clones in this sample may be carry-over from other donors' samples. In nucleotides, the CDR3 is TGTGCCAGCACTAGCGGGACGAATGAGCAGTTCTTC. Protein sequence: CASTSGTNEQFF.